The 12 T cell receptor gamma chains below were found in one sample sequenced in a study of intestinal T cells in coeliac disease. Using roughly 200 ng of biopsy DNA, TRG was amplified with LymphoTrack primers. TCRdb re-processed the multiplex PCR reads via CATT. The data hold around 1,700 gamma-chain clones, with around half observed a single time. Genomic DNA came from ten approximately 4.8-µm formalin-fixed paraffin-embedded scrolls per case. The sample consisted of a duodenal biopsy. The source of these receptors is a human donor with celiac disease.

This chain joins TRGV11 and TRGJ1 or TRGJ2. TRGV11 is an ORF for which the function is uncertain. V shed 0 bases, J shed 10 bases, and the junction held 33 bases outside the gene matches. This CDR3 region has 22 residues. The CDR3 coding sequence is TGTGCCTGCTGGATTAGGCACGTTTTAAGAGTGGGGGCATTATTGGTGGCCCGGAAGAAACTCTTT. It encodes CACWIRHVLRVGALLVARKKLF.

A note on this clone: A much larger clone is a single base away; this may be a read error. The chain joins TRGV10 to TRGJP1. TRGV10 is an ORF for which the function is uncertain. V trimming: 8 bases; J trimming: 3 bases; junction bases outside the gene matches: 7. CDR3 length equals 14 residues. CDR3 sequence: CAAWGIATGWFKIF. CDR3 nucleotides: TGTGCTGCGTGGGGAATTGCCACTGGTTGGTTCAAGATATTT.

The sample holds a few counts of this clone. Here the CDR3 DNA reads TGTGCCACCTGGGACGGCCCTCTTTATTATAAGAAACTCTTT. Its protein is CATWDGPLYYKKLF. The V and J genes are TRGV2 and TRGJ1 or TRGJ2. The CDR3 loop spans 14 amino acids. The germline V gene has CDR1 EGSNGY and CDR2 YDSYNSKV. Trimming removed 1 base from V and 3 bases from J; junction bases left unmatched: 6.

This clone has a single count. The genes are TRGV11 and TRGJ1 or TRGJ2. TRGV11 is an ORF, and what it does is uncertain. The J segment lost 0 bases and the V segment lost 8 bases, leaving 7 bases of the junction unmatched. CDR3 length equals 14 residues. CDR3 nucleotides: TGTGCCTGCTGGACCGCTAAGAATTATTATAAGAAACTCTTT. It codes for CACWTAKNYYKKLF.

V gene TRGV3 combines with J gene TRGJ1 or TRGJ2. The CDR3 is 14 amino acids. Germline values: CDR1 VTNTFY, CDR2 YDVSTARD (reference sequence). Trimming took 0 bases from V and 5 from J; bases not matched to a gene: 7. The CDR3 sequence is CATWDRRGDYKKLF. The CDR3 coding sequence is TGTGCCACCTGGGACAGGAGGGGGGATTATAAGAAACTCTTT.

Concerning this clone itself: Possible read error: a much larger clone is one base away. The chain combines TRGV10 with TRGJP1. TRGV10 is an ORF, with its function uncertain. The J segment lost 3 bases and the V segment lost 8 bases, leaving 10 bases of the junction unmatched. This CDR3 comprises 15 residues. CDR3 loop: CAAWDIWATGWFKIF. The CDR3, as DNA: TGTGCTGCGTGGGATATCTGGGCCACTGGTTGGTTCAAGATATTT.

A word on this clone: This could be a read error, since a much larger clone is one nucleotide away. This chain links TRGV11 with TRGJP1. TRGV11 is known as an ORF, though its function is uncertain. J gave up 0 bases and V 3 bases, and 7 bases lay outside the gene matches. The length of the CDR3 is 17 residues. The DNA of the CDR3 is TGTGCCTGCTGGATTAGGGGCCCCCATACCACTGGTTGGTTCAAGATATTT. Encoded protein: CACWIRGPHTTGWFKIF.

The chain is built from TRGV2 and TRGJ1 or TRGJ2. The CDR3 totals 14 residues. With 0 bases clipped from V and 4 bases from J, the junction kept 6 bases outside the gene matches. Germline CDR1 EGSNGY, CDR2 YDSYNSKV. The CDR3 spells CATWDGRMYYKKLF. CDR3 bases: TGTGCCACCTGGGACGGGCGTATGTATTATAAGAAACTCTTT.

Comment on this clone: A clone one base away is much larger, so this may be a read error. This rearrangement joins TRGV11 to TRGJ1 or TRGJ2. TRGV11 has ORF status, its function being uncertain. V dropped 2 bases and J dropped 6; count of bases not matched to a gene: 10. The CDR3 sequence is 15 residues long. CDR3 DNA sequence: TGTGCCTGCTGGATTAGGCTGCAGGTGGGTTATAAGAAACTCTTT. It yields the protein CACWIRLQVGYKKLF.

The J gene is TRGJP2, the V gene TRGV2. Germline V gene lookup returns CDR1 EGSNGY and CDR2 YDSYNSKV. This CDR3 has 16 residues. With 2 bases clipped from V and 0 bases from J, the junction kept 6 bases outside the gene matches. The CDR3 coding sequence is TGTGCCACCTGGGACGCGGCGGATAGTAGTGATTGGATCAAGACGTTT. It translates to CATWDAADSSDWIKTF.

This sequence joins TRGV10 and TRGJ1 or TRGJ2. TRGV10 is designated an ORF whose function remains uncertain. The CDR3 runs to 14 residues. The V gene end was trimmed by 8 bases and the J gene end by 12 bases; junction bases not matched to a gene: 20. The CDR3 loop reads CAAWDSVRESRKLF. The CDR3 DNA follows: TGTGCTGCGTGGGATTCTGTGAGGGAATCAAGGAAACTCTTT.

This clone was counted a single time. One end of the junction varies from germline; a read error may be responsible. CDR3 nucleotide sequence: TGTACCTTGTGGGAGGTGCTTATTGCTGGTTGGTTCAAGATATTT. Its translation: CTLWEVLIAGWFKIF. This chain uses TRGV9 with TRGJP1. The length of the CDR3 is 15 residues. Per germline, CDR1 GITISATS and CDR2 ISYDGTV (reference sequence).